The next 18 T cell receptor beta chains were all read from a single sample in a study of blood T cell repertoires in COVID-19 (dated by TCRdb to the early 2020s). Receptors were amplified or captured by the immunoSEQ multiplex PCR assay. TCRdb took this table from immuneACCESS and kept in-frame rearrangements with V and J called. Such tables lack part of the clones; where checked against another copy, unresolved V genes explain under half of the gap, and the rest is unexplained. Present in this sample are over 250,000 clones, about four fifths of which were seen just once. Together, the top ten hold 7.5% to 10% of the sample. Sequenced sample: peripheral blood. All receptors come from a woman in her forties or fifties who had recovered from COVID-19.

The chain combines TRBV30 with TRBJ1-5; D remains unclear. Trimming removed 2 bases from V and 0 bases from J, with 5 bases in between. The CDR3 length is 13 residues. Germline loops: CDR1 GTSNPN, CDR2 SVGIG (reference sequence). The CDR3 loop reads CAWSLNSNQPQHF. The CDR3 DNA reads TGTGCCTGGAGTTTAAATAGCAATCAGCCCCAGCATTTT.

This sequence joins TRBV7-9 and TRBJ2-7; TRBD1 matches 9 bases. The CDR3 is 15 amino acids. The germline V gene encodes CDR1 SEHNR and CDR2 FQNEAQ (reference sequence). Trimming took 5 bases from V and 4 from J; bases not matched to a gene: 9. The CDR3 coding sequence is TGTGCCAGCAGCATACCGGGACAGGGTAAATACGAGCAGTACTTC. It codes for CASSIPGQGKYEQYF. The complete variable domain, with remaining parts taken from reference TRBV7-9 and TRBJ2-7, reads DTGVSQNPRHKITKRGQNVTFRCDPISEHNRLYWYRQTLGQGPEFLTYFQNEAQLEKSRLLSDRFSAERPKGSFSTLEIQRTEQGDSAMYLCASSIPGQGKYEQYFGPGTRLTVT.

The V and J genes are TRBV6-5 and TRBJ1-2; TRBD1 is a possible D gene (5 bases). Trimming pared 6 bases from V and 6 bases from J, leaving 17 bases between. The CDR3 contains 14 residues. Germline V gene data show CDR1 as MNHEY and CDR2 as SVGAGI. In nucleotides, the CDR3 is TGTGCCAGCAGACCACCCTCGACAGTAGATGGCTACACCTTC. Translating gives CASRPPSTVDGYTF.

The chain carries TRBV5-1 and TRBJ2-7; 7 bases are a match to TRBD1. Trimming at V came to 3 bases and at J to 0 bases, leaving 9 bases not matched to a gene. Germline CDR1 SGHRS, CDR2 YFSETQ. This CDR3 is 16 amino acids long. For the CDR3, the DNA is TGCGCCAGCAGCTACCAGGCAGGGGGTAGCTCCTACGAGCAGTACTTC. Protein product: CASSYQAGGSSYEQYF.

The V and J genes are TRBV19 and TRBJ2-5, with D possibly being TRBD2 (5 bases). The V end lost 4 bases, the J end lost 2 bases, and 17 bases lay between the germline ends. The CDR3 is 16 amino acids. Germline V gives CDR1 LNHDA, CDR2 SQIVND (reference sequence). CDR3 nucleotide sequence: TGTGCCAGTAGTACTTCACTTGGAGGCCCTCAAGAGACCCAGTACTTC. Its translation: CASSTSLGGPQETQYF.

This sequence joins TRBV7-8 and TRBJ1-6; 7 positions match TRBD1. Per germline, CDR1 SGHVS and CDR2 FQNEAQ. The junction had 21 bases not matched to a gene; V was cut back by 4 bases and J by 0 bases. CDR3 length equals 22 residues. The CDR3 is CASSSPGGFAGGGFSYNSPLHF. The CDR3 DNA sequence: TGTGCCAGCAGCTCCCCAGGGGGATTCGCCGGGGGGGGTTTCTCCTATAATTCACCCCTCCACTTT.

The gene calls are TRBV6-5 and TRBJ1-2, with 9 bases fitting TRBD1. CDR3 length: 14 residues. Per the germline V gene, CDR1 is MNHEY and CDR2 is SVGAGI. The junction had 4 bases not matched to a gene; V was cut back by 6 bases and J by 2 bases. CDR3 sequence reads: CASRDRGLNYGYTF. CDR3 bases: TGTGCCAGCAGAGACAGGGGGTTGAACTATGGCTACACCTTC.

The J gene is TRBJ1-5, the V gene TRBV6-2 or TRBV6-3, with unresolved D. Germline values: CDR1 MNHEY, CDR2 SVGEGT. V lost 2 bases and J 6 bases, leaving 5 bases between the germline ends. CDR3 length equals 12 residues. The CDR3 coding sequence is TGTGCCAGCAGTTACGGCAGTCAGCCCCAGCATTTT. Translation: CASSYGSQPQHF.

This clone was seen a single time. The chain carries TRBV18 and TRBJ2-7; D is undetermined. This CDR3 comprises 12 residues. V was cut by 6 bases and J by 5 bases, with 11 bases left in between. Looked up from germline, CDR1 is KGHSH and CDR2 is LQKENI. CDR3 in DNA: TGTGCCAGCTCGACTGGCGGCGACGAGCAGTACTTC. It codes for CASSTGGDEQYF.

CDR3 region: CASSLNQGFEAFF. The CDR3 DNA reads TGCGCCAGCAGCTTAAACCAGGGGTTTGAAGCTTTCTTT. This rearrangement joins TRBV5-1 to TRBJ1-1, with a possible D match to TRBD1 (6 bases). V lost 2 bases to trimming and J lost 7 bases, with 12 bases between them. This CDR3 is 13 amino acids long. The germline gives CDR1 SGHRS, CDR2 YFSETQ. The entire variable domain, with the rest obtained from reference TRBV5-1 and TRBJ1-1, is as follows: KAGVTQTPRYLIKTRGQQVTLSCSPISGHRSVSWYQQTPGQGLQFLFEYFSETQRNKGNFPGRFSGRQFSNSRSEMNVSTLELGDSALYLCASSLNQGFEAFFGQGTRLTVV.

This chain links TRBV10-3 with TRBJ2-7; D is possibly TRBD2 (6 bases). CDR3 length: 12 residues. Trimming left V 8 bases short and J 7 bases short, with 15 bases between. Germline V gives CDR1 ENHRY, CDR2 SYGVKD. The DNA of the CDR3 is TGTGCCATCTTCAATGCCGCGGGGGAGCAGTACTTC. This codes for CAIFNAAGEQYF.

This chain uses TRBV19 with TRBJ2-7, with 7 bases fitting TRBD2. Germline lookup yields CDR1 LNHDA and CDR2 SQIVND (reference sequence). The J segment lost 5 bases and the V segment lost 5 bases, leaving 12 bases of the junction unmatched. The CDR3 extends over 15 amino acids. In DNA, the CDR3 is TGTGCCAGTAGTCGACAATGGGGGAGGGTCGACGAGCAGTACTTC. Translated, it gives CASSRQWGRVDEQYF.

This clone was found once. The CDR3 loop reads CAWRDRTGAVAFF. In DNA, the CDR3 is TGTGCCTGGAGGGATCGGACAGGGGCGGTCGCTTTCTTT. The J gene is TRBJ1-1, the V gene TRBV30; 9 nucleotides line up with TRBD1. The V gene end was trimmed by 3 bases and the J gene end by 11 bases; junction bases not matched to a gene: 10. The CDR3 is made up of 13 amino acids. Per germline, CDR1 GTSNPN and CDR2 SVGIG (reference sequence).

The V gene is TRBV6-5, the J gene TRBJ2-7; TRBD2 matches at 7 bases. CDR1 is MNHEY, CDR2 SVGAGI, per germline. The CDR3 totals 16 residues. The J segment lost 0 bases and the V segment lost 0 bases, leaving 5 bases of the junction unmatched. CDR3 in amino acids: CASSYSLWGGSYEQYF. In nucleotides, the CDR3 is TGTGCCAGCAGTTACTCGTTATGGGGGGGCTCCTACGAGCAGTACTTC.

The chain is built from TRBV6-5 and TRBJ2-2; D remains ambiguous. The CDR3 sequence is 13 residues long. V was trimmed by 6 bases and J by 2 bases, leaving 7 bases between them. Looked up from germline, CDR1 is MNHEY and CDR2 is SVGAGI. The CDR3 is CASSKHNTGELFF. In nucleotides, the CDR3 is TGTGCCAGCAGCAAACACAACACCGGGGAGCTGTTTTTT.

The chain links TRBV27 to TRBJ2-5; 8 nucleotides match TRBD2. V was pared by 3 bases and J by 2 bases, with 8 bases of the junction left unmatched. The CDR3 extends over 16 amino acids. The V gene's germline CDR1 is MNHEY and CDR2 SMNVEV (reference sequence). This CDR3 reads CASSLDGRGVQETQYF. The CDR3, as DNA: TGTGCCAGCAGTTTGGATGGGCGGGGGGTACAAGAGACCCAGTACTTC.

The chain recombines TRBV11-2 with TRBJ2-3; TRBD1 matches 7 bases. The CDR3 extends over 15 amino acids. Germline V CDR1 and CDR2: SGHAT, FQNNGV. V gave up 6 bases and J gave up 2 bases; unmatched junction bases: 8. CDR3 region: CASSSRQGYTDTQYF. DNA of the CDR3: TGTGCCAGCAGTTCAAGACAGGGTTACACAGATACGCAGTATTTT.

The chain has TRBV7-3 and TRBJ2-3, with 10 bases that match TRBD2. This CDR3 spans 20 amino acids. V shed 0 bases, J shed 2 bases, and the junction held 14 bases outside the gene matches. Germline values: CDR1 SGHTA, CDR2 FQGTGA. In DNA, the CDR3 is TGTGCCAGCAGCTTAACTGCCCAAGGGGGCCTAGCGGGGGTCACAGATACGCAGTATTTT. Translation: CASSLTAQGGLAGVTDTQYF.